Below, one T cell receptor (beta chain) is given with its context. This CDR3 contains 18 residues. Unmatched junction bases numbered 9, after V lost 1 base and J lost 2 bases. Germline V gene sequence: CDR1 KGHSH, CDR2 LQKENI. In the source study's methods: Estimation of nucleated cell counts was performed using reference gene primer amplification. The protocol was immunoSEQ multiplex PCR, while the TCRdb copy is restricted to in-frame clones and leaves out a portion. That table is the source of V, J and clone size, and D and trimming were worked out from the DNA. In the table there are some 450,000 clones, over 85% of which are singletons. This entry comes from a study of blood T cell repertoires in COVID-19.

The specimen was peripheral blood. This sequence joins TRBV18 and TRBJ1-1; 11 nucleotides agree with TRBD1. The origin of this receptor is a young man with COVID-19, enrolled during active disease. DNA of the CDR3: TGTGCCAGCTCACCACTTTCTGGACAGGGGGCGGGAAACACTGAAGCTTTCTTT. It encodes CASSPLSGQGAGNTEAFF.